These T cell receptor beta chains were read from a single sample in a study of identifying expanded T cells in peripheral blood. Some clones are missing from TCRdb's copy, which holds only in-frame ones; the method was immunoSEQ multiplex PCR. Here the sample spans around 75,000 clones, approximately 87% being singletons. The specimen sequenced was blood. These receptors all stem from a person aged 18 to 69 in good health. The conserved cysteine and the conserved F or W are not part of the CDR3 here. D genes are given only for firm matches.

V: TRBV4-1; J: TRBJ2-4; D: TRBD1; CDR3: ASSQIRGLDIQY
V: TRBV7-9; J: TRBJ2-3; D: .; CDR3: ASSESTDTQY
V: TRBV2; J: TRBJ2-7; D: TRBD2; CDR3: ASRDTSGQAYEQY
V: TRBV7-2; J: TRBJ2-2; D: .; CDR3: ASSLQASGELF
V: TRBV28; J: TRBJ2-7; D: TRBD2; CDR3: ASSRTSRSYEQY
V: TRBV19; J: TRBJ2-4; D: TRBD2; CDR3: ASSDGTSAKNIQY
V: TRBV5-4; J: TRBJ1-1; D: .; CDR3: ASSLAGGMNTEAF
V: TRBV13; J: TRBJ1-4; D: .; CDR3: ASRPTATNEKLF
V: TRBV14; J: TRBJ2-5; D: TRBD2; CDR3: ASSPIGGGYQETQY
V: TRBV6-5; J: TRBJ2-7; D: .; CDR3: ASARGPPGTYEQY
V: TRBV11-2; J: TRBJ2-7; D: TRBD2; CDR3: ASSLLFPSGSLHEQY
V: TRBV6-6; J: TRBJ1-3; D: .; CDR3: ASKNSDSSGNTIY
V: TRBV28; J: TRBJ2-1; D: .; CDR3: ASRPGLWNEQF
V: TRBV7-8; J: TRBJ2-1; D: TRBD2; CDR3: ASSSPIGLADRNEQF
V: TRBV5-6; J: TRBJ2-2; D: .; CDR3: ASSSKAGPGDFTGELF
V: TRBV10-1; J: TRBJ2-1; D: .; CDR3: ASSENYGTRL
V: TRBV27; J: TRBJ2-7; D: .; CDR3: ASSLRKGSYEQY
V: TRBV7-9; J: TRBJ2-5; D: .; CDR3: ASSLHGSEETQY
V: TRBV6-6; J: TRBJ2-1; D: .; CDR3: AGRGGSGDFYNEQF
V: TRBV9; J: TRBJ2-2; D: .; CDR3: ASAQITGELF
V: TRBV18; J: TRBJ2-7; D: .; CDR3: ATTDSQTYEQY
V: TRBV5-1; J: TRBJ2-5; D: TRBD1; CDR3: ASRTRTGEEGETQY
V: TRBV15; J: TRBJ1-5; D: .; CDR3: ATSRDDSGDQPQH
V: TRBV4-1; J: TRBJ2-5; D: TRBD1; CDR3: ASSNQGDQETQY
V: TRBV7-7; J: TRBJ2-7; D: TRBD1; CDR3: ASSLRWDSYEQY
V: TRBV5-1; J: TRBJ2-3; D: .; CDR3: ASSLQGLEVDTQY
V: TRBV28; J: TRBJ2-3; D: TRBD1; CDR3: ASRTGWVQGTQY
V: TRBV7-2; J: TRBJ2-7; D: .; CDR3: ASSPHPTGASYEQY
V: TRBV18; J: TRBJ1-2; D: .; CDR3: ASSRGYT
V: TRBV7-2; J: TRBJ1-4; D: .; CDR3: ASSFYFGGGEKLF
V: TRBV11-2; J: TRBJ2-7; D: .; CDR3: ASSLLQGEIGEQY
V: TRBV6-6; J: TRBJ2-3; D: TRBD2; CDR3: ASGIAGGADTQY
V: TRBV6-6; J: TRBJ2-7; D: .; CDR3: ASSYSQRADEQY
V: TRBV27; J: TRBJ2-2; D: .; CDR3: ASNISPSGNTGELF
V: TRBV2; J: TRBJ2-7; D: TRBD1; CDR3: ASSPGQGDPLRGVEQY
V: TRBV19; J: TRBJ2-3; D: .; CDR3: ASSINRLTDTQY
V: TRBV7-2; J: TRBJ2-7; D: .; CDR3: ASSVMAGKSYEQY
V: TRBV9; J: TRBJ2-5; D: .; CDR3: ASSVGGQYQETQY
V: TRBV7-2; J: TRBJ2-5; D: .; CDR3: ASSLGGSLGTQY
V: TRBV6-5; J: TRBJ1-2; D: TRBD1; CDR3: ASSKTGVNYGYT